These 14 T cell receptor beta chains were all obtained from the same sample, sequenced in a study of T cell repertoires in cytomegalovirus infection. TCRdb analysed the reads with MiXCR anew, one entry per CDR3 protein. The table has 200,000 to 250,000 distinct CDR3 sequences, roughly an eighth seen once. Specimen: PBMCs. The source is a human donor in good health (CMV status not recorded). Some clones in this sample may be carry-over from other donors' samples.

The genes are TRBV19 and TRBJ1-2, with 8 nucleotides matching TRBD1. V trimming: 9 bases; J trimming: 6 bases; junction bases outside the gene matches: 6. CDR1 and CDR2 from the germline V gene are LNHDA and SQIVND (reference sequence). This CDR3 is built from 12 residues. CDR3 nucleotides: TGTGCCAGGCGGACAGGGTGGAATGGCTACACCTTC. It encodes CARRTGWNGYTF.

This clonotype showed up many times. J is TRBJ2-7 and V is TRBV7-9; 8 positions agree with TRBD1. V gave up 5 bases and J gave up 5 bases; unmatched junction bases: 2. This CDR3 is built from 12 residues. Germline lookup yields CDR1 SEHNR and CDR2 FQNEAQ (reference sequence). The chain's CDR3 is CASSAQGDEQYF. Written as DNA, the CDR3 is TGTGCCAGCAGCGCACAGGGGGACGAGCAGTACTTC.

The CDR3 loop reads CASSLGGTNTQYF. DNA for the CDR3: TGTGCCAGCAGCTTAGGGGGGACGAATACGCAGTATTTT. This chain connects TRBV11-2 to TRBJ2-3; D is possibly TRBD1 or TRBD2 (5 bases each). The CDR3 is made up of 13 amino acids. Germline values: CDR1 SGHAT, CDR2 FQNNGV. The V end lost 1 base, the J end lost 7 bases, and 9 bases lay between the germline ends.

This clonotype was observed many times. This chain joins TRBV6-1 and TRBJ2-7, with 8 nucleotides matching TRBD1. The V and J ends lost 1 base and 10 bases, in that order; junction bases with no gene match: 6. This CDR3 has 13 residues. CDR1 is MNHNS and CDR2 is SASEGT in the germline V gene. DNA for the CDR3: TGTGCCAGCAGTGAAGGAAACAGGGGGGAACAGTACTTC. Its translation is CASSEGNRGEQYF.

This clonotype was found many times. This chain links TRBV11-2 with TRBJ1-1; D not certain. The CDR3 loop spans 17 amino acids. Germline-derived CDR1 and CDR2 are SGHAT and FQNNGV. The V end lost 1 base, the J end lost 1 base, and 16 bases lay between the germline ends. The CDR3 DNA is TGTGCCAGCAGCTTAGCCGCCCCGATTCTTCCGAACACTGAAGCTTTCTTT. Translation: CASSLAAPILPNTEAFF.

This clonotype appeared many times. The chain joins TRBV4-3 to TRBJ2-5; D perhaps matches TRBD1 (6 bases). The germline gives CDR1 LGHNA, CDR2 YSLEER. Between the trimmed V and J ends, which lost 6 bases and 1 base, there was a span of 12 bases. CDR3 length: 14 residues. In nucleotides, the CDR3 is TGCGCCAGCAGTCCCACAGGGATCCAAGAGACCCAGTACTTC. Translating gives CASSPTGIQETQYF.

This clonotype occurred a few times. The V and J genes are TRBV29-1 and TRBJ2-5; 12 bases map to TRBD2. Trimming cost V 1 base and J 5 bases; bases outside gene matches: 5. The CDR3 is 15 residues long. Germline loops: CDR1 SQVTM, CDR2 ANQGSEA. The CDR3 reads CSVEASGRASETQYF. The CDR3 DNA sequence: TGCAGCGTTGAAGCTAGCGGGAGGGCCAGTGAGACCCAGTACTTC.

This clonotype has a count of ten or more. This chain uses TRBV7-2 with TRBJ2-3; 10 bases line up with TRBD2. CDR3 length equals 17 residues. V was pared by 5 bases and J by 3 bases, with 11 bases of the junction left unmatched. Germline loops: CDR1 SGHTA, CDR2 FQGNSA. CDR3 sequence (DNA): TGTGCCAGCAGCCAGGCGCTAGCGGGGGCCGGAACAGATACGCAGTATTTT. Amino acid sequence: CASSQALAGAGTDTQYF. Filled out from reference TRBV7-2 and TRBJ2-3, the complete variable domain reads GAGVSQSPSNKVTEKGKDVELRCDPISGHTALYWYRQSLGQGLEFLIYFQGNSAPDKSGLPSDRFSAERTGGSVSTLTIQRTQQEDSAVYLCASSQALAGAGTDTQYFGPGTRLTVL.

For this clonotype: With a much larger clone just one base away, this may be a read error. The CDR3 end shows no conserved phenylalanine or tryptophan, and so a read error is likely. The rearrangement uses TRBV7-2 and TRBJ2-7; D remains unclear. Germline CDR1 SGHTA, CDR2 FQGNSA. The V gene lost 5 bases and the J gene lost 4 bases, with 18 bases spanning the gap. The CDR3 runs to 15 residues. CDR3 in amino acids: CASSPRAPASYEQYL. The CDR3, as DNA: TGTGCCAGCAGCCCCCGGGCACCGGCCTCTTACGAGCAGTACCTC.

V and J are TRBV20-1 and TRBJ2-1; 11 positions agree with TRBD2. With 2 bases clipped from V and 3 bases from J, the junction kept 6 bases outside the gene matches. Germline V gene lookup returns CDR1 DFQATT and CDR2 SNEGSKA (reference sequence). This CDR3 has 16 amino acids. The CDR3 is CSARSGLAVIYNEQFF. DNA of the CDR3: TGCAGTGCTAGATCGGGACTAGCGGTAATCTACAATGAGCAGTTCTTC.

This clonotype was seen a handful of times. CDR3 protein: CASSPTGGDTDTQYF. CDR3 bases: TGTGCCAGCAGCCCCACGGGGGGGGACACAGATACGCAGTATTTT. The chain uses TRBV7-3 and TRBJ2-3; 8 nucleotides match TRBD2. CDR1 is SGHTA, CDR2 FQGTGA, per germline. This CDR3 comprises 15 residues. V was clipped by 5 bases and J by 2 bases; unmatched bases: 6. The whole variable domain, remainder taken from reference TRBV7-3 and TRBJ2-3, is GAGVSQTPSNKVTEKGKYVELRCDPISGHTALYWYRQSLGQGPEFLIYFQGTGAADDSGLPNDRFFAVRPEGSVSTLKIQRTERGDSAVYLCASSPTGGDTDTQYFGPGTRLTVL.

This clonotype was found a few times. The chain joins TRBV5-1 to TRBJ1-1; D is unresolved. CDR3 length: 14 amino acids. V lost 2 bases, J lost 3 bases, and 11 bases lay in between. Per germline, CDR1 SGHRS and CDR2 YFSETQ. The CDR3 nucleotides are TGCGCCAGCAGCTTCCGGATTGGGGACACTGAAGCTTTCTTT. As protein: CASSFRIGDTEAFF.

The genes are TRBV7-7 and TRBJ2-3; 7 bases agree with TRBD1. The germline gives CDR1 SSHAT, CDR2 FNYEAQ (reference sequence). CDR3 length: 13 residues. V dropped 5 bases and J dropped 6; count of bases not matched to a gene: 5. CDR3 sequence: CASSLDREDTQYF. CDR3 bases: TGTGCCAGCAGCCTCGACAGGGAGGATACGCAGTATTTT.

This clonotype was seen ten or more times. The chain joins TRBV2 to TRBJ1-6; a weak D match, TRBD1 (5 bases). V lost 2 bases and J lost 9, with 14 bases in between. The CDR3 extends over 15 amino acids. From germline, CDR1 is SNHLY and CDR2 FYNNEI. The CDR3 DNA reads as TGTGCCAGCAGTGAACTGGCGCAGGGTGTTTCACCCCTCCACTTT. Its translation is CASSELAQGVSPLHF.